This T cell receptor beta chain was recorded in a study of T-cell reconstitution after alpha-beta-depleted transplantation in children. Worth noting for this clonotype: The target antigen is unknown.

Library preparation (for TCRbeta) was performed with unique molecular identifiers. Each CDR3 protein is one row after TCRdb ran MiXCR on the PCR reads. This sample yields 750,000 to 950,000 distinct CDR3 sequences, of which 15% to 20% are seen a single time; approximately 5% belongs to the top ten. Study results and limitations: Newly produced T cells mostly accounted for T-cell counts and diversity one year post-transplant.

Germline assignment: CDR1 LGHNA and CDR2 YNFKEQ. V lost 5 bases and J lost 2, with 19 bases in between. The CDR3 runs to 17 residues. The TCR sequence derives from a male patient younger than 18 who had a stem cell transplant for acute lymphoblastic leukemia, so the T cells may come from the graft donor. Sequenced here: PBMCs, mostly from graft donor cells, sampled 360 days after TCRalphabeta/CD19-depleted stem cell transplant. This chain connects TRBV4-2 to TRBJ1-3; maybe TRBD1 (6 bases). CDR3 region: CASSSGTTGWPGNTIYF. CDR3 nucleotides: TGTGCCAGCAGCTCGGGGACTACAGGGTGGCCTGGAAACACCATATATTTT.